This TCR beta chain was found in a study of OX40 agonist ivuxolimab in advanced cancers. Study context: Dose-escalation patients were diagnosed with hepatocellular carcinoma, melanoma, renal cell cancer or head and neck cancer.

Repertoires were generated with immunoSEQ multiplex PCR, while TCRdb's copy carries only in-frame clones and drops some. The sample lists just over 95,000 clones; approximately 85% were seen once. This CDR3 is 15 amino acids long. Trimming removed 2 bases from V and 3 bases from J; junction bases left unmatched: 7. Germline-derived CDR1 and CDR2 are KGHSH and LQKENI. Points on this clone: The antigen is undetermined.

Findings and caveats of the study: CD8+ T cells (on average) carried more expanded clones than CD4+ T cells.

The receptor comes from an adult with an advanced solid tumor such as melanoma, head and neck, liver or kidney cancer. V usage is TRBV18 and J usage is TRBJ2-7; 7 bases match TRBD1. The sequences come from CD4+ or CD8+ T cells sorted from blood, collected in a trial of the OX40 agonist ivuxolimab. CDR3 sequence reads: CASSPSQGLDYEQYF. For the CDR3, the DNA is TGTGCCAGCTCACCATCACAGGGGTTGGACTACGAGCAGTACTTC.